The next 28 T cell receptor beta chains were all read from a single sample in a study of CD8 T cells in Susac syndrome. The RNA, about 0.5 to 1 ug, was put through reverse transcription using random hexamers. TCRdb reanalysed the immunoSEQ multiplex PCR reads using MiXCR and keeps one entry per CDR3 protein. There are around 150,000 distinct CDR3 sequences in the sample; just under 95% occur only once, and around 0.15% lies in the top ten. The sample was CD4+ T cells from PBMCs. Source of these receptors: a human donor with Susac syndrome.

The chain couples TRBV5-4 to TRBJ2-5; 9 bases are a match to TRBD1. CDR3 length equals 14 residues. CDR1 and CDR2 (germline): SGHNT, YYREEE (reference sequence). Unmatched junction bases numbered 4, after V lost 4 bases and J lost 3 bases. CDR3 in amino acids: CASSRGQGKETQYF. CDR3 nucleotides: TGTGCCAGCAGCCGGGGACAGGGAAAAGAGACCCAGTACTTC.

This clonotype was seen a single time. The chain carries TRBV4-3 and TRBJ1-2; no clear D gene. The CDR3 runs 14 residues. The germline CDR1 and CDR2 sequences are LGHNA and YSLEER. V lost 0 bases and J lost 8, with 13 bases in between. Written as DNA, the CDR3 is TGCGCCAGCAGCCAAGATAACCAGCCCCGGGGCTACACCTTC. Translated: CASSQDNQPRGYTF.

There are a few counts of this clonotype. V usage is TRBV15 and J usage is TRBJ2-5; D remains unclear. This CDR3 has 12 residues. Germline V gene data show CDR1 as LNHNV and CDR2 as YYDKDF (reference sequence). V was clipped by 0 bases and J by 5 bases, with 4 bases between them. This chain's CDR3 is CATSRDRETQYF. CDR3 in DNA: TGTGCCACCAGCAGAGATCGGGAGACCCAGTACTTC.

The chain is built from TRBV2 and TRBJ2-7; the D is unclear. V was cut by 5 bases and J by 0 bases, with 11 bases left in between. This CDR3 comprises 14 residues. Per the germline V gene, CDR1 is SNHLY and CDR2 is FYNNEI. The CDR3 region is CASSWRHSSYEQYF. The CDR3 DNA sequence: TGTGCCAGCAGTTGGCGACACAGCTCCTACGAGCAGTACTTC.

The chain is built from TRBV30 and TRBJ2-1, with unresolved D. Trimming shortened V by 0 bases and J by 0 bases, and 15 bases separated the two germline ends. CDR3 size: 17 residues. Germline CDR1 is GTSNPN and CDR2 is SVGIG (reference sequence). CDR3 coding DNA: TGTGCCTGGAGTGTATCTAGTCTTACCTTCTCCTACAATGAGCAGTTCTTC. Protein sequence: CAWSVSSLTFSYNEQFF.

The chain is built from TRBV30 and TRBJ1-1; unclear D gene. Deletions cut 8 bases from V and 8 bases from J, with 15 bases between. The CDR3 has 11 amino acids. Germline V gene data show CDR1 as GTSNPN and CDR2 as SVGIG (reference sequence). The CDR3 spells CAARWQDEAFF. The CDR3 DNA is TGTGCCGCGCGGTGGCAAGACGAAGCTTTCTTT.

The V and J genes are TRBV29-1 and TRBJ2-7; D is ambiguous. The V and J ends lost 1 base and 2 bases respectively, with 9 bases between them. CDR1 and CDR2 (germline): SQVTM, ANQGSEA. The CDR3 spans 13 residues. CDR3 amino acids: CSVEAGRTYEQYF. The CDR3 coding sequence is TGCAGCGTTGAAGCGGGTAGGACCTACGAGCAGTACTTC.

This clonotype has only one observation. J is TRBJ2-3 and V is TRBV23-1; D possibly corresponds to TRBD1 (6 bases). TRBV23-1 carries the ORF label, with uncertain function. Deletions cut 0 bases from V and 1 base from J, with 14 bases between. This CDR3 has 17 residues. The DNA of the CDR3 is TGCGCCAGCAGTCAATCGTGGGCCAGGGGCGGCACAGATACGCAGTATTTT. Residues: CASSQSWARGGTDTQYF.

The V and J genes are TRBV20-1 and TRBJ1-2; D remains unclear. This CDR3 contains 18 residues. Trimming shortened V by 1 base and J by 3 bases, and 24 bases separated the two germline ends. Per the germline V gene, CDR1 is DFQATT and CDR2 is SNEGSKA (reference sequence). Here the CDR3 reads CSARAPPRHTIPDYGYTF. The CDR3, as DNA: TGCAGTGCTAGAGCTCCCCCTCGGCACACAATTCCGGACTATGGCTACACCTTC.

The V and J genes are TRBV30 and TRBJ1-5, with 8 nucleotides matching TRBD1. The V gene end was trimmed by 3 bases and the J gene end by 11 bases; junction bases not matched to a gene: 9. The germline V gene has CDR1 GTSNPN and CDR2 SVGIG (reference sequence). The CDR3 consists of 13 residues. The CDR3: CAWSGQGGEAQHF. CDR3 nucleotide sequence: TGTGCCTGGAGCGGACAGGGCGGAGAGGCCCAGCATTTT.

The chain uses TRBV5-1 and TRBJ1-1; a weak D match, TRBD1 (6 bases). CDR1 and CDR2 from the germline V gene are SGHRS and YFSETQ. The CDR3 is made up of 16 amino acids. V was shortened by 3 bases and J by 3 bases, with 18 bases between the two germline ends. CDR3 nucleotides: TGCGCCAGCAGCTCTCTCGTGGGGGGGCCAGACACTGAAGCTTTCTTT. Translation gives CASSSLVGGPDTEAFF.

The chain employs TRBV7-2 and TRBJ2-7, with D unresolved. V lost 2 bases, J lost 6 bases, and 20 bases lay in between. Per germline, CDR1 SGHTA and CDR2 FQGNSA. CDR3 length: 16 residues. CDR3 loop: CASSLNGRRNFGEQYF. The CDR3 DNA reads TGTGCCAGCAGCTTAAATGGTCGCAGGAACTTCGGCGAGCAGTACTTC.

The V gene is TRBV20-1, the J gene TRBJ1-5, with D unresolved. The CDR3 runs to 15 residues. The V and J ends lost 2 bases and 2 bases respectively, with 13 bases between them. Germline CDR1 is DFQATT and CDR2 is SNEGSKA (reference sequence). CDR3 sequence: CSARLGSGGNQPQHF. The CDR3 DNA follows: TGCAGTGCTAGACTCGGATCGGGCGGCAATCAGCCCCAGCATTTT.

V is TRBV6-5 and J is TRBJ1-4; D might be TRBD1 (6 bases). The CDR3 spans 16 residues. CDR1 MNHEY and CDR2 SVGAGI come from the germline V gene. V was clipped by 0 bases and J by 6 bases, with 14 bases between them. CDR3 sequence: CASSYSTGTRHEKLFF. DNA for the CDR3: TGTGCCAGCAGTTACTCGACCGGGACAAGACATGAAAAACTGTTTTTT.

This chain links TRBV20-1 with TRBJ1-4; D gene uncertain. The germline CDR1 and CDR2 sequences are DFQATT and SNEGSKA (reference sequence). With 5 bases removed from V and 7 bases from J, the gap between germline ends came to 11 bases. The CDR3 length is 12 residues. Here the CDR3 DNA reads TGCAGTGCTCAACTGGGTTCTGAAAAACTGTTTTTT. Protein sequence: CSAQLGSEKLFF.

The chain carries TRBV10-3 and TRBJ2-5; 8 nucleotides match TRBD2. V was pared by 2 bases and J by 2 bases, with 7 bases of the junction left unmatched. The length of the CDR3 is 16 residues. CDR1 and CDR2 (germline): ENHRY, SYGVKD. The CDR3 loop reads CAISETSGMGQETQYF. CDR3 DNA sequence: TGTGCCATCAGTGAGACTAGCGGAATGGGTCAAGAGACCCAGTACTTC.

This chain joins TRBV30 and TRBJ1-5; D gene ambiguous. Germline V gene lookup returns CDR1 GTSNPN and CDR2 SVGIG (reference sequence). The V and J ends lost 2 bases and 2 bases respectively, with 13 bases between them. This CDR3 contains 15 residues. CDR3 DNA sequence: TGTGCCTGGAGTCTGGTCAATGGGCGCAATCAGCCCCAGCATTTT. Translating it yields CAWSLVNGRNQPQHF.

The DNA of the CDR3 is TGTGCCACCAGCAGAGGGGGAGAACCCGGCGGCTACACCTTC. Its translation is CATSRGGEPGGYTF. This chain connects TRBV15 to TRBJ1-2; D call uncertain. This CDR3 spans 14 amino acids. Trimming shortened V by 1 base and J by 8 bases, and 14 bases separated the two germline ends. The V gene's germline CDR1 is LNHNV and CDR2 YYDKDF (reference sequence). The complete variable domain, with remaining parts taken from reference TRBV15 and TRBJ1-2, reads DAMVIQNPRYQVTQFGKPVTLSCSQTLNHNVMYWYQQKSSQAPKLLFHYYDKDFNNEADTPDNFQSRRPNTSFCFLDIRSPGLGDTAMYLCATSRGGEPGGYTFGSGTRLTVV.

Comments on this clonotype: A junction end diverges from the germline sequence, so it may reflect a read error. V and J are TRBV20-1 and TRBJ1-2; D is possibly TRBD1 (5 bases). CDR3 length equals 14 residues. Germline V CDR1 and CDR2: DFQATT, SNEGSKA (reference sequence). The CDR3 DNA sequence: TGCAGTACTAGCTCGGAGGGACGCGACTATGGCTACACCTTC. This encodes CSTSSEGRDYGYTF.

The chain links TRBV30 to TRBJ2-1, with TRBD2 identical over 8 bases. V dropped 0 bases and J dropped 4; count of bases not matched to a gene: 5. CDR3 length equals 15 residues. CDR1 is GTSNPN and CDR2 is SVGIG in the germline V gene (reference sequence). The CDR3 sequence: CAWSVRTSRYNEQFF. The CDR3 region has the DNA TGTGCCTGGAGTGTAAGGACTAGCCGATACAATGAGCAGTTCTTC.

The chain is built from TRBV30 and TRBJ2-6; 8 nucleotides agree with TRBD1. Germline V gene sequence: CDR1 GTSNPN, CDR2 SVGIG (reference sequence). The CDR3 loop spans 16 amino acids. Germline trimming cut 2 bases from V and 0 bases from J; bases unmatched to any gene: 3. CDR3 DNA sequence: TGTGCCTGGAGTCCGGACAGGGCCTCTGGGGCCAACGTCCTGACTTTC. The encoded protein is CAWSPDRASGANVLTF.

The chain has TRBV11-2 and TRBJ1-1; no reliable D call. Per the germline V gene, CDR1 is SGHAT and CDR2 is FQNNGV. Trimming left V 3 bases short and J 1 base short, with 6 bases between. There are 13 residues in the CDR3. CDR3: CASSLGKNTEAFF. In DNA form, the CDR3 reads TGTGCCAGCAGCTTGGGCAAGAACACTGAAGCTTTCTTT. Full variable domain (missing parts from reference TRBV11-2 and TRBJ1-1): EAGVAQSPRYKIIEKRQSVAFWCNPISGHATLYWYQQILGQGPKLLIQFQNNGVVDDSQLPKDRFSAERLKGVDSTLKIQPAKLEDSAVYLCASSLGKNTEAFFGQGTRLTVV.

V gene TRBV18 combines with J gene TRBJ1-2; D uncertain. The ends were cut back, 5 bases at V and 6 bases at J, with 10 bases in the middle. CDR3 size: 12 residues. Germline CDR1 KGHSH, CDR2 LQKENI. CDR3 region: CASSWGEDGYTF. The CDR3 DNA reads TGTGCCAGCTCATGGGGAGAGGATGGCTACACCTTC.

The chain uses TRBV20-1 and TRBJ2-5, with 7 positions matching TRBD2. V shed 6 bases and J 5 bases; nucleotides not matched to a gene: 15. The CDR3 sequence is 15 residues long. CDR1 DFQATT and CDR2 SNEGSKA come from the germline V gene (reference sequence). CDR3 nucleotides: TGCAGTGCCTCAGAGTTCGGGACTATAGGCGAGACCCAGTACTTC. This gives the protein CSASEFGTIGETQYF.

The V gene is TRBV20-1, the J gene TRBJ1-6; D remains ambiguous. Germline values: CDR1 DFQATT, CDR2 SNEGSKA (reference sequence). The ends were cut back, 3 bases at V and 9 bases at J, with 18 bases in the middle. The CDR3 spans 15 residues. The DNA of the CDR3 is TGCAGTGCTAGTGAAAAGACAAGACTGAGTTCACCCCTCCACTTT. This codes for CSASEKTRLSSPLHF.

This sequence joins TRBV20-1 and TRBJ1-4; 10 bases are a match to TRBD1. Per the germline V gene, CDR1 is DFQATT and CDR2 is SNEGSKA (reference sequence). The CDR3 has 14 residues. The ends lost 4 bases at V and 7 bases at J; junction bases unmatched: 6. The CDR3, as DNA: TGCAGTGCTAACAGACAGGGGGCGAGTGAAAAACTGTTTTTT. Residues: CSANRQGASEKLFF.

The rearrangement links TRBV9 to TRBJ2-7; 8 bases fit TRBD2. This CDR3 spans 14 amino acids. Germline V CDR1 and CDR2: SGDLS, YYNGEE. Trimming cost V 4 bases and J 5 bases; bases outside gene matches: 8. The CDR3 DNA reads as TGTGCCAGCAGCCCCCGCCTGCGGGGGGACGAGCAGTACTTC. This encodes CASSPRLRGDEQYF.

The rearrangement links TRBV18 to TRBJ1-1; D may be TRBD1 (5 bases). Per germline, CDR1 KGHSH and CDR2 LQKENI. The CDR3 has 15 amino acids. V was shortened by 0 bases and J by 2 bases, with 10 bases between the two germline ends. Here the CDR3 DNA reads TGTGCCAGCTCACCACCGGGCGGGGCCAACACTGAAGCTTTCTTT. Translating it yields CASSPPGGANTEAFF.